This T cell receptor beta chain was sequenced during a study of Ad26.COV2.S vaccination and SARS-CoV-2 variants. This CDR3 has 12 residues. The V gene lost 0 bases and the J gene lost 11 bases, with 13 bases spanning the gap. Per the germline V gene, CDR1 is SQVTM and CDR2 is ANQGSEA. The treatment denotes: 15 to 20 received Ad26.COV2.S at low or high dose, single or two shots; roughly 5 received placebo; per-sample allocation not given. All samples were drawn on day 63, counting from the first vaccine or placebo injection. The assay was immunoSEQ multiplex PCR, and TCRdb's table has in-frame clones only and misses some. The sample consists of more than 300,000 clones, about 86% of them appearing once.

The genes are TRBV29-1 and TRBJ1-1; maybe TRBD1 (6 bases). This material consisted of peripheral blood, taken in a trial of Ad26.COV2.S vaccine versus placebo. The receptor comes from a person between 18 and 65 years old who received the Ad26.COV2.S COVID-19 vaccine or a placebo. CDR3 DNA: TGCAGCGTTGAAGAGTCAGGGGTGGGTGCTTTCTTT. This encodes CSVEESGVGAFF. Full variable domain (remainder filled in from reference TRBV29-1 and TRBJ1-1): SAVISQKPSRDICQRGTSLTIQCQVDSQVTMMFWYRQQPGQSLTLIATANQGSEATYESGFVIDKFPISRPNLTFSTLTVSNMSPEDSSIYLCSVEESGVGAFFGQGTRLTVV.